A single T cell receptor beta chain is shown here with its context. Its antigen remains unknown. The CDR3 is 15 amino acids. The V gene lost 6 bases and the J gene lost 5 bases, with 20 bases spanning the gap. Germline values: CDR1 SGHAT, CDR2 FQNNGV. This entry comes from a study of memory CD4+ T cells and cytomegalovirus serostatus. Overall study: Of the healthy Belgian adults, 9 were CMV seropositive and 24 seronegative. Study-wide results and caveats: The CMV-associated TCR signature appears largely within the CD4+ memory repertoire. Of about 150 reported CMV TCRbeta sequences, 55 to 80 were found in memory CD4+ repertoires.

Single viable CD3+CD4+CD8-CD45RO+ cells were sorted as the memory CD4+ T cells. Produced via immunoSEQ multiplex PCR; TCRdb's table is partial and in-frame only. The repertoire holds roughly 67,000 clones, with more than 75% as singletons. Material for sequencing was memory CD4+ T cells from blood. This clonotype was obtained from an adult in good health and CMV-seropositive. This sequence joins TRBV11-2 and TRBJ2-7; D possibly corresponds to TRBD2 (6 bases). CDR3 coding DNA: TGTGCCAGCAGTACCTGGGGGGTAAAAGCGGACGAGCAGTACTTC. Protein sequence: CASSTWGVKADEQYF.